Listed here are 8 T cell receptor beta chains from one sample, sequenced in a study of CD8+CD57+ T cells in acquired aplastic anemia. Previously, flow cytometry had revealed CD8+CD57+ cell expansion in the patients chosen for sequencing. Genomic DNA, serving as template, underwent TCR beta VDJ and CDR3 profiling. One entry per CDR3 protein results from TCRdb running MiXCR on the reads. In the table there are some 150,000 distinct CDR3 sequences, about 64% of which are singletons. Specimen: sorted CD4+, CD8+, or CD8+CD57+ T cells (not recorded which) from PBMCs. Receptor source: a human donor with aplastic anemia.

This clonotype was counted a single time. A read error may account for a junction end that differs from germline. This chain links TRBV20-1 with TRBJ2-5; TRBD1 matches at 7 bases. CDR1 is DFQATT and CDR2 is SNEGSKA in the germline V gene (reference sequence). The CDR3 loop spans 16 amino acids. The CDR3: CSAGDREPYEQETQYF. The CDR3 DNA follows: TGCAGTGCTGGAGACAGGGAACCTTACGAGCAAGAGACCCAGTACTTC.

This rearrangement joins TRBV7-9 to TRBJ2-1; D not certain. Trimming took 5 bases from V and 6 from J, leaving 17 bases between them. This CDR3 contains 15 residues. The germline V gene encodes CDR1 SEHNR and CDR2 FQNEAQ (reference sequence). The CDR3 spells CASSPGGRTSNEQFF. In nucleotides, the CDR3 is TGTGCCAGCAGCCCCGGCGGCAGAACGTCCAATGAGCAGTTCTTC.

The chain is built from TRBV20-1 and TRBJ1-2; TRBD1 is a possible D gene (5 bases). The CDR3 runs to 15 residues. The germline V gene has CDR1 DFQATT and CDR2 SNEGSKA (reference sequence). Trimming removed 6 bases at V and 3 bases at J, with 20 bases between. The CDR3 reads CSAEGGTAWDYGYTF. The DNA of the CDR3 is TGCAGTGCCGAGGGAGGGACGGCGTGGGACTATGGCTACACCTTC.

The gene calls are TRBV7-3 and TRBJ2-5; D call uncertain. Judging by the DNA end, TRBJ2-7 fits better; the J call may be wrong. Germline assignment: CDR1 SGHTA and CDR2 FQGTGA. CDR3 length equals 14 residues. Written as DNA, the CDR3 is TGTGCCAGCAGCTTAAGACCCGCCTCCTACGAGCAGTACTTC. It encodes CASSLRPASYEQYF.

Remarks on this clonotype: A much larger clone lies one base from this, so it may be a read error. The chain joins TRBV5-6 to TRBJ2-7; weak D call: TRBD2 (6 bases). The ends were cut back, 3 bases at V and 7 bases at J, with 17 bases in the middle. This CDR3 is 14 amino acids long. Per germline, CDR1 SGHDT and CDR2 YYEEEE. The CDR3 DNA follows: TGTGCCAGCAGCTCCCCCGGGACTTACAATGAGCAGTACTTC. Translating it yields CASSSPGTYNEQYF.

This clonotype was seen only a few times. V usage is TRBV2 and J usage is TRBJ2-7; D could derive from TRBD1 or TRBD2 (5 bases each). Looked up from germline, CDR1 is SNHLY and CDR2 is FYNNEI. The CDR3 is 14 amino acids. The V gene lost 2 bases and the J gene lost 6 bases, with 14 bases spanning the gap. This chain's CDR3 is CASSEYGMGVEQYF. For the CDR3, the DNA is TGTGCCAGCAGTGAATATGGTATGGGGGTCGAGCAGTACTTC.

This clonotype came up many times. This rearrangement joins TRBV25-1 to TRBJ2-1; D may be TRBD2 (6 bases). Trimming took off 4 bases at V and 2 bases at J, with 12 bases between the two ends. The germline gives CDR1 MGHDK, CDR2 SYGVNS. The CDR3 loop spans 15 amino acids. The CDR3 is CASSGGGETYNEQFF. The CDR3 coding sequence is TGTGCCAGCAGTGGAGGAGGGGAGACCTACAATGAGCAGTTCTTC.

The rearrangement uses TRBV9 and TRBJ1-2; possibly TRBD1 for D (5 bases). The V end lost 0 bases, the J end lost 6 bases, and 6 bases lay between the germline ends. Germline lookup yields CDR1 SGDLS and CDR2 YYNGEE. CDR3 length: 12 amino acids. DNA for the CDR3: TGTGCCAGCAGCGTAGGAGGGGATGGCTACACCTTC. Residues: CASSVGGDGYTF.